The next 2 T cell receptor beta chains were all read from a single sample in a study of blood T cell repertoires in COVID-19. TCRdb's copy holds only in-frame clones and misses some; the assay was immunoSEQ multiplex PCR. The table includes over 120,000 clones, roughly 82% detected once. Sequencing was performed on peripheral blood. These receptors were obtained from a man aged 60-69 years with active or convalescent COVID-19.

The chain combines TRBV6-2 or TRBV6-3 with TRBJ1-2; maybe TRBD1 (5 bases). The CDR3 runs 16 residues. In germline, CDR1 is MNHEY, CDR2 SVGEGT. Between the trimmed V and J ends, which lost 6 bases and 5 bases, there was a span of 22 bases. CDR3 in DNA: TGTGCCAGCAGCTCTCAAAGGGGCGTCCCGGATTATGGCTACACCTTC. Protein: CASSSQRGVPDYGYTF.

This sequence joins TRBV27 and TRBJ1-3; 10 positions agree with TRBD1. The germline CDR1 and CDR2 sequences are MNHEY and SMNVEV (reference sequence). V dropped 4 bases and J dropped 2; count of bases not matched to a gene: 2. This CDR3 region has 15 residues. The CDR3 DNA is TGTGCCAGCAGTTCCGGACAGGGGGCTGGAAACACCATATATTTT. It encodes CASSSGQGAGNTIYF.